This TCR beta chain was sequenced for a study of cytomegalovirus exposure and HLA in healthy donors. From germline, CDR1 is PRHDT and CDR2 FYEKMQ (reference sequence). Trimming pared 5 bases from V and 9 bases from J, leaving 11 bases between. This CDR3 region has 12 residues. Primers for the PCR totalled 60 Vbeta and 13 Jbeta. Sequencing was performed with immunoSEQ multiplex PCR; in TCRdb, only in-frame clones are kept and a portion is missing. Of approximately 150,000 clones in the sample, 60% to 80% were seen once. Though probably carrying unrecorded immune exposures, donors were nominally healthy at sampling.

The J gene is TRBJ2-1, the V gene TRBV13; tentative D call: TRBD2 (5 bases). Sequenced material: PBMCs. This TCR came from a woman between 50 and 59 years old in good health and CMV-seropositive. Written as DNA, the CDR3 is TGTGCCAGCAGCGTCGGTCGGGGTGAGCAGTTCTTC. Protein: CASSVGRGEQFF.